These 17 T cell receptor beta chains came from one sample sequenced in a study of T-cell memory formation after mild COVID-19. TCRdb re-called the 5' RACE reads through MiXCR, storing one row per CDR3 protein. This sample has 350,000 to 500,000 distinct CDR3 sequences, with roughly 18% found just once. The material sequenced was PBMCs or a T cell subset sorted from them (not recorded which). These receptors came from a man between 18 and 35 years old who had mild COVID-19 (a few samples of this study predate the infection). Cell type and time point are not known.

J is TRBJ2-1 and V is TRBV15; D possibly matches TRBD1 or TRBD2 (5 bases each). Germline V gene lookup returns CDR1 LNHNV and CDR2 YYDKDF (reference sequence). CDR3 length: 13 amino acids. Trimming removed 2 bases from V and 9 bases from J, with 11 bases in between. This CDR3 is CATSRPRGAEQFF. The CDR3 DNA sequence: TGTGCCACCAGCAGACCGAGGGGAGCTGAGCAGTTCTTC.

This clonotype turned up a few times. The genes are TRBV6-6 and TRBJ2-1; D uncertain. CDR3 length: 12 residues. Between the trimmed V and J ends, which lost 5 bases and 9 bases, there was a span of 11 bases. Germline V gives CDR1 MNHNY, CDR2 SVGAGI (reference sequence). DNA of the CDR3: TGTGCCAGCAGTCCGCGGAAAGGTGAGCAGTTCTTC. The encoded protein is CASSPRKGEQFF.

This clonotype was recorded many times. J is TRBJ2-3 and V is TRBV7-2; D possibly corresponds to TRBD2 (5 bases). The V and J ends lost 1 base and 0 bases respectively, with 14 bases between them. CDR3 size: 17 residues. Germline V gene data show CDR1 as SGHTA and CDR2 as FQGNSA. The CDR3 DNA is TGTGCCAGCAGCTTAGTCGGCGGGCCGCTCAGCACAGATACGCAGTATTTT. Residues: CASSLVGGPLSTDTQYF.

This chain joins TRBV5-1 and TRBJ2-1; D remains unclear. V lost 2 bases to trimming and J lost 4 bases, with 13 bases between them. Germline V gives CDR1 SGHRS, CDR2 YFSETQ. There are 15 residues in the CDR3. For the CDR3, the DNA is TGCGCCAGCAGCTTCAGCGAAACGGATTACAATGAGCAGTTCTTC. It is translated as CASSFSETDYNEQFF. Variable domain in full (rest from reference TRBV5-1 and TRBJ2-1): KAGVTQTPRYLIKTRGQQVTLSCSPISGHRSVSWYQQTPGQGLQFLFEYFSETQRNKGNFPGRFSGRQFSNSRSEMNVSTLELGDSALYLCASSFSETDYNEQFFGPGTRLTVL.

V and J are TRBV5-1 and TRBJ1-1, with D tentatively TRBD1 (6 bases). The CDR3 is 16 amino acids. The germline V gene encodes CDR1 SGHRS and CDR2 YFSETQ. V was clipped by 1 base and J by 5 bases, with 18 bases between them. The CDR3 is CASSLQSGGEFTEAFF. The CDR3 coding sequence is TGCGCCAGCAGCTTGCAGTCTGGGGGCGAGTTTACTGAAGCTTTCTTT.

This clonotype was observed a few times. This chain uses TRBV5-1 with TRBJ2-7, with 8 nucleotides matching TRBD1. CDR1 is SGHRS and CDR2 is YFSETQ in the germline V gene. V trimming: 4 bases; J trimming: 1 base; junction bases outside the gene matches: 10. The CDR3 contains 16 residues. CDR3 amino acids: CASSPQGVQNSYEQYF. In DNA form, the CDR3 reads TGCGCCAGCAGCCCACAGGGGGTACAGAATTCCTACGAGCAGTACTTC.

V and J are TRBV12-3 or TRBV12-4 and TRBJ2-4; 8 nucleotides match TRBD1. J was trimmed by 6 bases and V by 8 bases; bases with no gene match: 3. The CDR3 sequence is 12 residues long. CDR3 in amino acids: CASGQGANIQYF. DNA of the CDR3: TGTGCCAGCGGACAGGGTGCAAACATTCAGTACTTC.

This rearrangement joins TRBV6-5 to TRBJ1-1; weak D call: TRBD1 (5 bases). The CDR3 is 13 amino acids. Germline V CDR1 and CDR2: MNHEY, SVGAGI. The V end was cut by 2 bases, the J end by 6 bases, with 10 bases between. CDR3 region: CASSYVGTPEAFF. Written as DNA, the CDR3 is TGTGCCAGCAGTTACGTAGGGACCCCTGAAGCTTTCTTT.

CDR3 in amino acids: CASADRVNEQFF. In DNA, the CDR3 is TGTGCCAGCGCTGATAGGGTAAATGAGCAGTTCTTC. The V and J genes are TRBV6-5 and TRBJ2-1; D is unclear. The CDR3 has 12 amino acids. The V gene's germline CDR1 is MNHEY and CDR2 SVGAGI. Trimming pared 8 bases from V and 7 bases from J, leaving 12 bases between.

The J gene is TRBJ1-2, the V gene TRBV29-1; TRBD1 aligns across 9 bases. J lost 6 bases, V lost 7 bases, and 6 bases had no gene match. This CDR3 is built from 12 residues. Germline lookup yields CDR1 SQVTM and CDR2 ANQGSEA. CDR3 nucleotide sequence: TGCAGCGGTGAGGACAGGGGCCATGGCTACACCTTC. Amino acids: CSGEDRGHGYTF.

This clonotype was recorded at least ten times. This chain connects TRBV29-1 to TRBJ1-1; D is ambiguous. Germline values: CDR1 SQVTM, CDR2 ANQGSEA. V was pared by 6 bases and J by 2 bases, with 7 bases between. This CDR3 is 11 amino acids long. CDR3 in DNA: TGCAGCGTCGGTAGAAACACTGAAGCTTTCTTT. It codes for CSVGRNTEAFF.

This clonotype was seen more than once but under ten times. V is TRBV9 and J is TRBJ2-1; no firm D call. This CDR3 contains 13 residues. Germline CDR1 is SGDLS and CDR2 is YYNGEE. V dropped 0 bases and J dropped 8 bases, with 9 bases sitting between them. The DNA for the CDR3 is TGTGCCAGCAGCGTAGCTAGGAGCGATGAGCAGTTCTTC. Residues: CASSVARSDEQFF.

The chain has TRBV29-1 and TRBJ2-3, with no clear D. Germline V lookup: CDR1 SQVTM, CDR2 ANQGSEA. CDR3 length: 12 amino acids. V dropped 6 bases and J dropped 1 base, with 8 bases sitting between them. The CDR3 reads CSVGLGTDTQYF. DNA for the CDR3: TGCAGCGTCGGGCTAGGCACAGATACGCAGTATTTT.

The rearrangement joins TRBV24-1 to TRBJ1-5; 8 positions agree with TRBD1. Germline values: CDR1 KGHDR, CDR2 SFDVKD. Trimming at V came to 6 bases and at J to 7 bases, leaving 10 bases not matched to a gene. The CDR3 loop spans 15 amino acids. CDR3 in amino acids: CATSWGPGTGQPQHF. CDR3 nucleotide sequence: TGTGCCACCAGTTGGGGCCCGGGGACAGGACAGCCCCAGCATTTT.

This clonotype was found a few times. J is TRBJ2-3 and V is TRBV7-2; D remains unclear. The germline V gene has CDR1 SGHTA and CDR2 FQGNSA. Trimming took off 1 base at V and 8 bases at J, with 4 bases between the two ends. The CDR3 loop spans 11 amino acids. CDR3 DNA sequence: TGTGCCAGCAGCTTAGTTGTTACGCAGTATTTT. Translated, it gives CASSLVVTQYF.

The chain has TRBV18 and TRBJ2-1; 12 bases map to TRBD1. CDR1 and CDR2 (germline): KGHSH, LQKENI. Germline trimming cut 3 bases from V and 2 bases from J; bases unmatched to any gene: 2. This CDR3 comprises 16 residues. The CDR3 sequence is CASSPGTGGAYNEQFF. The CDR3 DNA sequence: TGTGCCAGCTCACCCGGGACAGGGGGCGCCTACAATGAGCAGTTCTTC. Supplemented by reference TRBV18 and TRBJ2-1, the full variable domain reads NAGVMQNPRHLVRRRGQEARLRCSPMKGHSHVYWYRQLPEEGLKFMVYLQKENIIDESGMPKERFSAEFPKEGPSILRIQQVVRGDSAAYFCASSPGTGGAYNEQFFGPGTRLTVL.

The chain combines TRBV6-6 with TRBJ1-4; a weak D match, TRBD1 (5 bases). The CDR3 is 17 amino acids. Germline CDR1 and CDR2: MNHNY and SVGAGI (reference sequence). Trimming left V 3 bases short and J 2 bases short, with 16 bases between. CDR3 sequence (DNA): TGTGCCAGCAGTTATAGGCCTCCAGGGACGACTAATGAAAAACTGTTTTTT. Translation: CASSYRPPGTTNEKLFF.